A single sample is the source of the 3 T cell receptor beta chains below, sequenced in a study of tumor-infiltrating lymphocytes in primary liver carcinoma. From unsorted bulk tissue weighing about 20-31 mg, DNA and RNA were co-extracted. Total RNA amounting to roughly 450 ng was the source from which TCR beta cDNA was made with a constant-region primer. Three rounds of nested multiplex PCR with slightly modified ARM-PCR produced TCR beta libraries. Running 9 to 11 cycles apiece, the first two PCR rounds relied on TRBV1-TRBV30 forward primers together with a C-beta reverse primer. TCRdb reprocessed the multiplex PCR reads with MiXCR, giving one entry per CDR3 protein. The sample lists about 74,000 distinct CDR3 sequences, nearly 70% occurring once. What was sequenced was liver tumor tissue from sampling region 4. Subset reported: tumor region T4, right-lateral pole. Receptors were obtained from a man between 40 and 49 years old with primary liver carcinoma and hepatitis B virus infection.

This clonotype was seen a handful of times. A junction boundary mismatches the germline segment, possibly from a read error. This sequence joins TRBV7-2 and TRBJ1-5; no reliable D call. From germline, CDR1 is SGHTA and CDR2 FQGNSA. This CDR3 has 14 residues. Written as DNA, the CDR3 is TGTGTCAGCAGCTTTTCTCAGAGCAATCAGCCCCAGCATTTT. Translated: CVSSFSQSNQPQHF.

Comment on this clonotype: The junction and the germline gene differ at one end; a read error may be behind it. V is TRBV6-6 and J is TRBJ2-2, with 8 positions matching TRBD1. This CDR3 has 18 amino acids. Germline V gene sequence: CDR1 MNHNY, CDR2 SVGAGI (reference sequence). The CDR3 loop reads CAGSYSRDRWLSTGELFF. As DNA, the CDR3 is TGTGCCGGCAGTTACTCACGGGACAGGTGGCTGAGCACCGGGGAGTTGTTTTTT.

The chain has TRBV10-2 and TRBJ1-5, with a tentative D call TRBD1 (5 bases). V was clipped by 11 bases and J by 6 bases, with 23 bases between them. Germline loops: CDR1 WSHSY, CDR2 SAAADI. The length of the CDR3 is 15 residues. The chain's CDR3 is CARNESGGDGQPQHF. CDR3 bases: TGCGCCCGCAATGAGTCCGGGGGTGACGGTCAGCCCCAGCATTTT.